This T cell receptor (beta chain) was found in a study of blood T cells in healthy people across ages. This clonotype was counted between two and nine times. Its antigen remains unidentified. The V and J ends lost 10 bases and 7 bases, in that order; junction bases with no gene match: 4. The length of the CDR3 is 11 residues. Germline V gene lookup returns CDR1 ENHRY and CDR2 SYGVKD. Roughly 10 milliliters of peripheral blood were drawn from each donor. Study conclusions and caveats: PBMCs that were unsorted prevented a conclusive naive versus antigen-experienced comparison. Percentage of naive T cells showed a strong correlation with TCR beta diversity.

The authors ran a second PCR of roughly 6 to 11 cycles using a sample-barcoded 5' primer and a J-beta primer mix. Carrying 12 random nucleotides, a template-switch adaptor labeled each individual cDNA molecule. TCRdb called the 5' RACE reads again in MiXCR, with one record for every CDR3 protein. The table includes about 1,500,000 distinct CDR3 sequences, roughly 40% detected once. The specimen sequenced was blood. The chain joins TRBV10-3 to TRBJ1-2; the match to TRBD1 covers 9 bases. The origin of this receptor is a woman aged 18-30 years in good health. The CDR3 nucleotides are TGTGCCACTACAGGGGGCCGTGGCTACACCTTC. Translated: CATTGGRGYTF.